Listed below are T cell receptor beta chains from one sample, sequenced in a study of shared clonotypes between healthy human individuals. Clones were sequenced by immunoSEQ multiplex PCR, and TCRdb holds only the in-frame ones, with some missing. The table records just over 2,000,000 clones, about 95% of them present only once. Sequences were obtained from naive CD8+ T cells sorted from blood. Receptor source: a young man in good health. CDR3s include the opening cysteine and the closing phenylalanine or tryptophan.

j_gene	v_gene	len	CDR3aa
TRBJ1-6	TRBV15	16	CATSRDRPTYNSPLHF
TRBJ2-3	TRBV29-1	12	CGGGAPTDTQYF
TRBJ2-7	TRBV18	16	CASSPREGDRSYEQYF
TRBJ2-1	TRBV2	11	CASTPGLEQFF
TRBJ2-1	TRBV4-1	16	CASSHLDRGLGNEQFF
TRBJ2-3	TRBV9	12	CASSVEAGVVYF
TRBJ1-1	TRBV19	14	CASTIQGGISEAFF
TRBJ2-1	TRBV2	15	CASSESGFTYNEQFF
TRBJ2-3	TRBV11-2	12	CASAPGTDTQYF
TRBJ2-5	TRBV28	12	CASSFPFLTQYF
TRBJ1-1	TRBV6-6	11	CASPRGTEAFF
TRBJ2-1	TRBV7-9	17	CASSSGWGAGPYNEQFF
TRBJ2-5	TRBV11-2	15	CASSLQGQGRETQYF
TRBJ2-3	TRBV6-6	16	CASSYSGTGPHDTQYF
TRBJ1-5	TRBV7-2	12	CASSLLSQPQHF
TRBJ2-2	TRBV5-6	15	CASSWGTGTTGELFF
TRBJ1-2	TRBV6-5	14	CASSYQPYGDGYTF
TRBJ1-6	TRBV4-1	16	CASSQDLRREGSPLHF
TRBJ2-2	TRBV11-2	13	CASRPSITGELFF
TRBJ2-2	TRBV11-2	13	CASSPGLPGELFF
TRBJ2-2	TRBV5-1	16	CASSQTSDQEPGELFF